This T cell receptor (beta chain) appears in the sequencing data of a study of cytomegalovirus exposure and HLA in healthy donors. Study overall: The early release's HLA-typed donors yielded approximately 82 million unique TCRs.

CDR3 length: 13 residues. The V and J ends lost 1 base and 10 bases respectively, with 8 bases between them. Germline CDR1 reads SNHLY; CDR2 reads FYNNEI. Primers included in the PCR were 60 Vbeta and 13 Jbeta primers. Produced via immunoSEQ multiplex PCR; TCRdb's table is partial and in-frame only. The sample has tens of thousands of clones; about 70% are singletons. Source material: PBMCs. This TCR was sampled from a woman aged 60-75 years in good health and CMV-seropositive. The V and J genes are TRBV2 and TRBJ1-6; D gene uncertain. The CDR3 protein is CASSEVTFSPLHF. CDR3 nucleotides: TGTGCCAGCAGTGAAGTTACATTCTCACCCCTCCACTTT.